The clone carrying this TCR beta chain was detected a few times. The antigen remains unidentified. This sample is part of a study of cytomegalovirus exposure and HLA in healthy donors. Researchers ran the PCR with 60 Vbeta and 13 Jbeta primers. TCRdb's table, derived via immunoSEQ multiplex PCR, lists solely in-frame clones and lacks some. The table shows roughly 130,000 clones, with about 73% occurring only once. Study conclusions and caveats: Analyzed later, association rates of TCRs varied across HLA loci, with DRB1 most and HLA-C fewest. Most of the CMV-associated TCR beta chains (in a later analysis) appeared to be HLA-restricted.

This CDR3 has 14 amino acids. Per the germline V gene, CDR1 is WSHSY and CDR2 is SAAADI. V lost 8 bases to trimming and J lost 10 bases; unmatched junction nucleotides: 11. The chain carries TRBV10-2 and TRBJ1-2, with TRBD1 matching 12 bases. The specimen was PBMCs. The sequence was obtained from a woman in her thirties or forties in good health and CMV-seropositive. DNA for the CDR3: TGCGCCAGCCGGGACAGGGGGCTACCGGCAGACTACACCTTC. The encoded protein is CASRDRGLPADYTF.